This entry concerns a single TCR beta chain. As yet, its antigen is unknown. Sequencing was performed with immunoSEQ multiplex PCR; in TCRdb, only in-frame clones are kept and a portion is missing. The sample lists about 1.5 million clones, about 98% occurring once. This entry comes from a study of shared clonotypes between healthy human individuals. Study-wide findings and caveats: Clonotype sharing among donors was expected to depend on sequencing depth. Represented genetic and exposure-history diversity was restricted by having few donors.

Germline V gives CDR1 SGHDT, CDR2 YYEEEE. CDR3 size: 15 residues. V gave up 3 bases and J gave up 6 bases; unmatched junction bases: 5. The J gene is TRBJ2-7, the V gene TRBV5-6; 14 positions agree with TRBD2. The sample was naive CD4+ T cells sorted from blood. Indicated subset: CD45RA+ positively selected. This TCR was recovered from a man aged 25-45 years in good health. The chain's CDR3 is CASSYRGLAGVEQYF. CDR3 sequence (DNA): TGTGCCAGCAGCTATAGGGGACTAGCGGGAGTCGAGCAGTACTTC.